The clone carrying this T cell receptor beta chain was detected ten times or more. Its antigen is not identified. The diagnoses drew upon clinical symptoms, serum thyroxine and TRAb, thyroid ultrasound and orbital computed tomography. Germline V gene data show CDR1 as SGHAT and CDR2 as FQNNGV. The CDR3 has 20 residues. V was clipped by 1 base and J by 9 bases, with 30 bases between them. This sample was included in a study of T cells in Graves' hyperthyroidism and ophthalmopathy. General study points: Ophthalmopathy was told apart from stable hyperthyroidism by a 13 V-J model. Blood samples included most of the expanded thyroid clonotypes exceeding 0.001.

What was amplified from RNA transcripts were TCR beta CDR3 regions. Using the HTBI primer set, a first-round RT-PCR was run on the TCR CDR3. TCRdb itself ran the multiplex PCR reads through MiXCR, one entry per CDR3 protein. This table has about 570,000 distinct CDR3 sequences, under 60% appearing once. This receptor was obtained from an adult woman with Graves' disease, either hyperthyroidism or ophthalmopathy (not recorded which). The chain employs TRBV11-2 and TRBJ2-2; possible D gene TRBD2, 7 bases. The sequenced sample was peripheral blood or thyroid tissue (not recorded which). CDR3 DNA sequence: TGTGCCAGCAGCTTAGTAGTAAGGGGGGGCAGACCGGCAGGTGTACGGGAGCTGTTTTTT. Residues: CASSLVVRGGRPAGVRELFF.